Sequencing of this T cell receptor beta chain was carried out in a study of Graves' ophthalmopathy and Graves' hyperthyroidism. Trimming left V 7 bases short and J 2 bases short, with 15 bases between. The CDR3 is 14 residues long. Germline V gene data show CDR1 as SGHRS and CDR2 as YFSETQ. For repertoire sequencing, the TCR beta CDR3 regions were amplified from RNA transcripts. The first round was an RT-PCR with HTBI primers, and the second round was a multiplex PCR. A single record per CDR3 protein comes from TCRdb applying MiXCR to the multiplex PCR reads. The table has around 470,000 distinct CDR3 sequences, approximately 15% seen once. This clonotype was counted many times.

V gene TRBV5-1 combines with J gene TRBJ1-1; D is undetermined. The sample was blood. This TCR was sampled from a woman in her 30s with Graves' ophthalmopathy. CDR3 nucleotide sequence: TGCGCCAGCCGACGGGCCAACCTAAACACTGAAGCTTTCTTT. This gives the protein CASRRANLNTEAFF.